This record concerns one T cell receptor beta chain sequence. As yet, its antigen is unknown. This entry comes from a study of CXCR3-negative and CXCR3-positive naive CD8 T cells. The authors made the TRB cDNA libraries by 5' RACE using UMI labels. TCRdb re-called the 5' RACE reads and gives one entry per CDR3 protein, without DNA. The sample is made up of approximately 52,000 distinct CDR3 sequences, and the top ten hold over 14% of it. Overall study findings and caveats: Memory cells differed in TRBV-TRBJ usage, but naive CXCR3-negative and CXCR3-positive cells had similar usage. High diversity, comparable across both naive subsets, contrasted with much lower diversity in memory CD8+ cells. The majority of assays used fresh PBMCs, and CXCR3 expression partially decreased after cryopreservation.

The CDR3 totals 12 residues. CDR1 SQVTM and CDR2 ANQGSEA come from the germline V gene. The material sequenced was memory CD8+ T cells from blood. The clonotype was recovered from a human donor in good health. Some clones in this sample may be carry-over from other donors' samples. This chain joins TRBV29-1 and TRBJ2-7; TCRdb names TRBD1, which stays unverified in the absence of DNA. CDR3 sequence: CSVGGQGREQYF.